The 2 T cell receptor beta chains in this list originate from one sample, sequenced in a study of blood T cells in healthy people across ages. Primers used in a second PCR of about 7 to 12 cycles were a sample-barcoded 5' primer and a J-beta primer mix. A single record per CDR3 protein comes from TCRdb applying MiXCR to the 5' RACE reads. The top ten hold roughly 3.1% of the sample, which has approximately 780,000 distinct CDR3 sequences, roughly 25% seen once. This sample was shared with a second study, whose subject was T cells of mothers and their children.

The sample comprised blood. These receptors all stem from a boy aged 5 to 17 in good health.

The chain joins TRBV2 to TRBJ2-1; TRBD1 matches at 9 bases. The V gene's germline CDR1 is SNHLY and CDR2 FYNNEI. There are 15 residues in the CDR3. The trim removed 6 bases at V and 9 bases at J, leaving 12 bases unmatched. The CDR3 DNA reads TGTGCCAGCAGGCCCCCGGGACAGGGCTGGGGTGAGCAGTTCTTC. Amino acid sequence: CASRPPGQGWGEQFF.

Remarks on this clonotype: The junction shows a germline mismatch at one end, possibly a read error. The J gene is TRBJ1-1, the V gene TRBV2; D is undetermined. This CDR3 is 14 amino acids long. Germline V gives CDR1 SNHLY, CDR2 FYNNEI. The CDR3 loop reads CASSEAGGNTEPFF. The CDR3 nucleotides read TGTGCCAGCAGTGAAGCTGGCGGGAACACTGAACCTTTCTTT.